Below, 32 T cell receptor beta chains from the same sample are listed, as sequenced in a study of blood T cell repertoires in COVID-19. Libraries were prepared by immunoSEQ multiplex PCR; TCRdb keeps only in-frame clonotypes and omits some of them. The repertoire consists of nearly 250,000 clones, with approximately 90% occurring once and the leading ten covering over 0.75%. The sample taken for sequencing was PBMCs or T cells enriched from blood (not recorded which). Receptors were obtained from a man aged 50 to 60 who had been exposed to COVID-19.

This chain uses TRBV10-3 with TRBJ2-5, with D maybe TRBD2 (6 bases). The V gene's germline CDR1 is ENHRY and CDR2 SYGVKD. V was shortened by 4 bases and J by 10 bases, with 13 bases between the two germline ends. This CDR3 spans 12 amino acids. The chain's CDR3 is CAISGTPGDQYF. As DNA, the CDR3 is TGTGCCATCAGTGGGACCCCGGGGGACCAGTACTTC.

The chain carries TRBV10-2 and TRBJ1-3; 8 bases line up with TRBD1. CDR3 length equals 17 residues. Trimming at V came to 6 bases and at J to 1 base, leaving 11 bases not matched to a gene. Germline CDR1 WSHSY, CDR2 SAAADI. The DNA of the CDR3 is TGCGCCAGCAGACCCGGGACAGGACGTGGATCTGGAAACACCATATATTTT. Translation gives CASRPGTGRGSGNTIYF.

The chain carries TRBV19 and TRBJ1-1; perhaps TRBD1 as D (5 bases). CDR3 length: 14 amino acids. V was clipped by 3 bases and J by 1 base, with 9 bases between them. Germline V CDR1 and CDR2: LNHDA, SQIVND (reference sequence). Here the CDR3 reads CASSMRQRNTEAFF. DNA for the CDR3: TGTGCCAGTAGTATGAGACAGAGGAACACTGAAGCTTTCTTT.

J is TRBJ2-3 and V is TRBV3-1 (or the pseudogene TRBV3-2), with D possibly TRBD2 on 6 matching bases. From germline, CDR1 is LGHDT and CDR2 YNNKEL (reference sequence). The CDR3 length is 13 residues. With 4 bases removed from V and 6 bases from J, the gap between germline ends came to 11 bases. The CDR3 bases are TGTGCCAGCAGCCTAGCCGCGGGGGATACGCAGTATTTT. The encoded protein is CASSLAAGDTQYF.

The chain recombines TRBV2 with TRBJ1-1, with D possibly TRBD1 on 6 matching bases. In germline, CDR1 is SNHLY, CDR2 FYNNEI. The ends were cut back, 4 bases at V and 0 bases at J, with 9 bases in the middle. This CDR3 is 14 amino acids long. CDR3 bases: TGTGCCAGCAGTGTCGGACAGTTGAACACTGAAGCTTTCTTT. Its translation: CASSVGQLNTEAFF.

This chain connects TRBV27 to TRBJ2-2, with D possibly TRBD1 on 6 matching bases. The germline V gene has CDR1 MNHEY and CDR2 SMNVEV (reference sequence). The V end was cut by 5 bases, the J end by 3 bases, with 19 bases between. The length of the CDR3 is 17 residues. CDR3 in amino acids: CASSPLLGQGYTGELFF. The CDR3 DNA reads as TGTGCCAGCAGTCCCCTCCTAGGGCAGGGGTACACCGGGGAGCTGTTTTTT.

This clone was seen a single time. J is TRBJ2-5 and V is TRBV28, with 12 bases fitting TRBD2. Germline CDR1 and CDR2: MDHEN and SYDVKM. The CDR3 contains 14 residues. The trim removed 5 bases at V and 3 bases at J, leaving 1 base unmatched. The DNA of the CDR3 is TGTGCCAGCAGTGCTAGCGGGAGGGAAGAGACCCAGTACTTC. The encoded protein is CASSASGREETQYF. The variable domain in full, with the rest retrieved from reference TRBV28 and TRBJ2-5, is DVKVTQSSRYLVKRTGEKVFLECVQDMDHENMFWYRQDPGLGLRLIYFSYDVKMKEKGDIPEGYSVSREKKERFSLILESASTNQTSMYLCASSASGREETQYFGPGTRLLVL.

The gene calls are TRBV5-1 and TRBJ1-1, with D perhaps TRBD1 (6 bases). V was shortened by 5 bases and J by 3 bases, with 17 bases between the two germline ends. The CDR3 loop spans 15 amino acids. Germline loops: CDR1 SGHRS, CDR2 YFSETQ. The CDR3 loop reads CASSRQALGDTEAFF. The CDR3 DNA reads as TGCGCCAGCAGTCGACAGGCTTTGGGGGACACTGAAGCTTTCTTT. The variable domain in full, completed from reference TRBV5-1 and TRBJ1-1, reads KAGVTQTPRYLIKTRGQQVTLSCSPISGHRSVSWYQQTPGQGLQFLFEYFSETQRNKGNFPGRFSGRQFSNSRSEMNVSTLELGDSALYLCASSRQALGDTEAFFGQGTRLTVV.

The chain links TRBV18 to TRBJ1-6; no definite D call. V was trimmed by 3 bases and J by 8 bases, leaving 11 bases between them. CDR3 length: 14 amino acids. The germline V gene has CDR1 KGHSH and CDR2 LQKENI. CDR3 in amino acids: CASSPPTGDSPLHF. In DNA form, the CDR3 reads TGTGCCAGCTCACCCCCGACCGGGGATTCACCCCTCCACTTT.

The CDR3 loop reads CAWSVDRMRAEAFF. The CDR3 DNA follows: TGTGCCTGGAGTGTGGACAGGATGAGGGCTGAAGCTTTCTTT. The chain is built from TRBV30 and TRBJ1-1, with 7 nucleotides matching TRBD1. CDR3 size: 14 residues. Per the germline V gene, CDR1 is GTSNPN and CDR2 is SVGIG (reference sequence). Trimming at V came to 0 bases and at J to 6 bases, leaving 7 bases not matched to a gene.

This chain connects TRBV11-2 to TRBJ2-2, with TRBD2 matching over 8 bases. CDR1 and CDR2 from the germline V gene are SGHAT and FQNNGV. The CDR3 is made up of 15 amino acids. Trimming took 6 bases from V and 3 from J; bases not matched to a gene: 6. The CDR3 spells CASRPRGVYTGELFF. Written as DNA, the CDR3 is TGTGCCAGCAGACCGCGGGGGGTGTACACCGGGGAGCTGTTTTTT.

V gene TRBV24-1 combines with J gene TRBJ1-1; D gene uncertain. Germline loops: CDR1 KGHDR, CDR2 SFDVKD. V lost 7 bases and J lost 2, with 13 bases in between. The CDR3 totals 14 residues. The CDR3 region is CATRMGGINTEAFF. The CDR3, as DNA: TGTGCCACCAGAATGGGCGGGATAAACACTGAAGCTTTCTTT.

This rearrangement joins TRBV2 to TRBJ1-6; D may be TRBD1 (5 bases). Germline V gives CDR1 SNHLY, CDR2 FYNNEI. CDR3 length equals 15 residues. Trimming left V 4 bases short and J 10 bases short, with 17 bases between. The CDR3 region has the DNA TGTGCCAGCAGTGGGGTGGGGGGGTCCAACTCACCCCTCCACTTT. Translation gives CASSGVGGSNSPLHF.

The chain couples TRBV9 to TRBJ2-3; 8 positions agree with TRBD2. V lost 6 bases to trimming and J lost 3 bases; unmatched junction nucleotides: 6. CDR3 size: 14 residues. Germline-derived CDR1 and CDR2 are SGDLS and YYNGEE. Here the CDR3 reads CASKAGVGTDTQYF. The CDR3 DNA reads as TGTGCCAGCAAAGCGGGAGTAGGGACAGATACGCAGTATTTT.

The chain couples TRBV29-1 to TRBJ1-2, with 7 positions matching TRBD1. J lost 4 bases, V lost 6 bases, and 8 bases had no gene match. Germline assignment: CDR1 SQVTM and CDR2 ANQGSEA. This CDR3 is built from 13 residues. The CDR3 coding sequence is TGCAGCGTACTCACGACAGGGTTCTATGGCTACACCTTC. It specifies CSVLTTGFYGYTF.

This clone was observed once. The chain combines TRBV2 with TRBJ2-1; no definite D call. Per germline, CDR1 SNHLY and CDR2 FYNNEI. Trimming removed 4 bases at V and 7 bases at J, with 17 bases between. This CDR3 region has 15 residues. The CDR3 DNA sequence: TGTGCCAGCAGTGTAATCCCGGGTGCTGGGAATGAGCAGTTCTTC. As protein: CASSVIPGAGNEQFF.

This clone was observed a single time. The V call is TRBV5-5, the J call TRBJ1-5, with D possibly TRBD1 on 6 matching bases. The CDR3 consists of 15 residues. Germline V gives CDR1 SGHKS, CDR2 YYEKEE (reference sequence). Trimming cost V 2 bases and J 0 bases, with 9 bases left between them. DNA for the CDR3: TGTGCCAGCAGCTTTCGGACAGATAGCAATCAGCCCCAGCATTTT. It codes for CASSFRTDSNQPQHF.

The CDR3 nucleotides read TGTGCCAGCAGCTTAGCGGGACAGGGAGTGTATGGCTACACCTTC. This codes for CASSLAGQGVYGYTF. J is TRBJ1-2 and V is TRBV11-2; 9 bases are shared with TRBD1. The CDR3 is 15 residues long. V shed 1 base and J 5 bases; nucleotides not matched to a gene: 5. Germline V CDR1 and CDR2: SGHAT, FQNNGV.

The chain is built from TRBV19 and TRBJ2-7, with 10 bases identical to TRBD1. With 7 bases clipped from V and 3 bases from J, the junction kept 9 bases outside the gene matches. Germline V gives CDR1 LNHDA, CDR2 SQIVND (reference sequence). The CDR3 spans 15 residues. The CDR3 coding sequence is TGTGCCAGTACCATCGGACAGGGGGTTGTCTACGAGCAGTACGTC. Encoded protein: CASTIGQGVVYEQYV.

Details on this clone: This sample includes further DNA sequences coding for the same CDR3. Here the CDR3 DNA reads TGTGCCAGTAGTTTGGAGCGGTGGGCTGGAAACACCATATATTTT. This gives the protein CASSLERWAGNTIYF. The V gene is TRBV11-3, the J gene TRBJ1-3; D gene unclear. V gave up 9 bases and J gave up 2 bases, with 17 bases separating them. The CDR3 is 15 amino acids. Germline lookup yields CDR1 SGHNT and CDR2 YENEEA.

This clone has more than one count but fewer than ten. The rearrangement joins TRBV5-6 to TRBJ2-2; D call uncertain. CDR3 size: 12 residues. Per germline, CDR1 SGHDT and CDR2 YYEEEE. With 0 bases removed from V and 6 bases from J, the gap between germline ends came to 3 bases. This CDR3 reads CASSLASGELFF. In nucleotides, the CDR3 is TGTGCCAGCAGCTTGGCTTCCGGGGAGCTGTTTTTT. Supplemented by reference TRBV5-6 and TRBJ2-2, the full variable domain reads DAGVTQSPTHLIKTRGQQVTLRCSPKSGHDTVSWYQQALGQGPQFIFQYYEEEERQRGNFPDRFSGHQFPNYSSELNVNALLLGDSALYLCASSLASGELFFGEGSRLTVL.

CDR3 DNA: TGTGCCAGTAGTGGGCGAAAAGCAACTAATGAAAAACTGTTTTTT. The encoded protein is CASSGRKATNEKLFF. The chain employs TRBV19 and TRBJ1-4; D is unclear. This CDR3 is built from 15 residues. Trimming took 5 bases from V and 0 from J, leaving 10 bases between them. The germline CDR1 and CDR2 sequences are LNHDA and SQIVND (reference sequence).

V and J are TRBV19 and TRBJ2-3, with 8 bases lining up with TRBD1. CDR3 length: 14 residues. Germline V gene data show CDR1 as LNHDA and CDR2 as SQIVND (reference sequence). The V and J ends lost 6 bases and 7 bases, in that order; junction bases with no gene match: 9. CDR3 bases: TGTGCCAGTAGCGTTACCGGGACAGGTCATACGCAGTATTTT. Amino acid sequence: CASSVTGTGHTQYF.

The V and J genes are TRBV30 and TRBJ1-5, with D possibly matching TRBD1 (6 bases). The length of the CDR3 is 13 residues. V lost 5 bases and J lost 1, with 9 bases in between. Germline V CDR1 and CDR2: GTSNPN, SVGIG (reference sequence). The CDR3 nucleotides read TGTGCCTGGGGTAGGGGGAGCAATCAGCCCCAGCATTTT. Protein: CAWGRGSNQPQHF.

The rearrangement links TRBV27 to TRBJ2-2; D unclear. Per germline, CDR1 MNHEY and CDR2 SMNVEV (reference sequence). The CDR3 loop spans 13 amino acids. V gave up 3 bases and J gave up 4 bases, with 6 bases separating them. The CDR3, as DNA: TGTGCCAGCAGTTTCACAATCACCGGGGAGCTGTTTTTT. Its translation: CASSFTITGELFF.

This rearrangement joins TRBV12-3 or TRBV12-4 to TRBJ1-4; D perhaps matches TRBD1 (6 bases). The CDR3 has 13 residues. Trimming shortened V by 6 bases and J by 8 bases, and 13 bases separated the two germline ends. Here the CDR3 DNA reads TGTGCCAGCAGGGGAACAGGGTACGAAAAACTGTTTTTT. Its protein is CASRGTGYEKLFF.

This sequence joins TRBV7-9 and TRBJ1-5, with a possible D match to TRBD1 (6 bases). Between the trimmed V and J ends, which lost 5 bases and 3 bases, there was a span of 14 bases. Germline assignment: CDR1 SEHNR and CDR2 FQNEAQ (reference sequence). The CDR3 totals 15 residues. CDR3 nucleotide sequence: TGTGCCAGCAGCCTACAGGGTGGAAACAATCAGCCCCAGCATTTT. It codes for CASSLQGGNNQPQHF. The variable domain in full, with the rest retrieved from reference TRBV7-9 and TRBJ1-5, is DTGVSQNPRHKITKRGQNVTFRCDPISEHNRLYWYRQTLGQGPEFLTYFQNEAQLEKSRLLSDRFSAERPKGSFSTLEIQRTEQGDSAMYLCASSLQGGNNQPQHFGDGTRLSIL.

This chain connects TRBV2 to TRBJ2-6; D gene unclear. V was trimmed by 5 bases and J by 0 bases, leaving 11 bases between them. The germline CDR1 and CDR2 sequences are SNHLY and FYNNEI. The CDR3 has 16 residues. The CDR3 bases are TGTGCCAGCAGTCGTACAAGAAGCTCTGGGGCCAACGTCCTGACTTTC. Translating gives CASSRTRSSGANVLTF.

The CDR3 protein is CASSYAVAGVREQFF. CDR3 nucleotides: TGTGCCAGCAGTTACGCGGTAGCGGGAGTGCGGGAGCAGTTCTTC. The V call is TRBV6-5, the J call TRBJ2-1, with 9 bases aligning to TRBD2. From germline, CDR1 is MNHEY and CDR2 SVGAGI. The CDR3 runs 15 residues. The ends lost 2 bases at V and 10 bases at J; junction bases unmatched: 9.

This sequence joins TRBV5-6 and TRBJ1-2, with a tentative D call TRBD1 (6 bases). The germline CDR1 and CDR2 sequences are SGHDT and YYEEEE. Trimming pared 0 bases from V and 3 bases from J, leaving 12 bases between. This CDR3 contains 15 residues. The DNA for the CDR3 is TGTGCCAGCAGCTTGGGGACAGAGCAGTACTATGGCTACACCTTC. Its translation is CASSLGTEQYYGYTF.

This chain uses TRBV11-2 with TRBJ1-1, with 9 bases identical to TRBD1. From germline, CDR1 is SGHAT and CDR2 FQNNGV. The J segment lost 1 base and the V segment lost 6 bases, leaving 6 bases of the junction unmatched. This CDR3 is 15 amino acids long. In DNA, the CDR3 is TGTGCCAGCAGGCCGGTGACAGGGGGGAACACTGAAGCTTTCTTT. Its protein product is CASRPVTGGNTEAFF. The complete variable domain, with remaining parts taken from reference TRBV11-2 and TRBJ1-1, reads EAGVAQSPRYKIIEKRQSVAFWCNPISGHATLYWYQQILGQGPKLLIQFQNNGVVDDSQLPKDRFSAERLKGVDSTLKIQPAKLEDSAVYLCASRPVTGGNTEAFFGQGTRLTVV.

The CDR3 spells CASSLTLVEETQYF. For the CDR3, the DNA is TGTGCCAGCAGTTTAACCTTAGTGGAAGAGACCCAGTACTTC. V is TRBV28 and J is TRBJ2-5; D is undetermined. The CDR3 sequence is 14 residues long. The germline gives CDR1 MDHEN, CDR2 SYDVKM. V lost 2 bases to trimming and J lost 3 bases, with 10 bases between them.